The entry below describes one T cell receptor (beta chain). CDR1 and CDR2 (germline): SGHDT, YYEEEE. The CDR3 is 14 residues long. The V end was cut by 1 base, the J end by 6 bases, with 14 bases between. This record belongs to a study of blood T cell repertoires in COVID-19. On the study more broadly: Sources were T cells, B-cell-depleted T cells, or PBMCs; the material itself was cDNA or gDNA.

Method: immunoSEQ multiplex PCR; TCRdb's copy keeps in-frame clones and lacks some. The sample includes 150,000 to 200,000 clones, 80% to 90% of them seen just once. The clonotype comes from a human donor with active or convalescent COVID-19. The donor label of this sample is uncertain. The chain carries TRBV5-6 and TRBJ2-7; D may be TRBD2 (7 bases). The sequenced sample consisted of peripheral blood. CDR3 sequence: CASSLRGGASEQYF. CDR3 in DNA: TGTGCCAGCAGCTTGAGGGGGGGCGCGAGCGAGCAGTACTTC.